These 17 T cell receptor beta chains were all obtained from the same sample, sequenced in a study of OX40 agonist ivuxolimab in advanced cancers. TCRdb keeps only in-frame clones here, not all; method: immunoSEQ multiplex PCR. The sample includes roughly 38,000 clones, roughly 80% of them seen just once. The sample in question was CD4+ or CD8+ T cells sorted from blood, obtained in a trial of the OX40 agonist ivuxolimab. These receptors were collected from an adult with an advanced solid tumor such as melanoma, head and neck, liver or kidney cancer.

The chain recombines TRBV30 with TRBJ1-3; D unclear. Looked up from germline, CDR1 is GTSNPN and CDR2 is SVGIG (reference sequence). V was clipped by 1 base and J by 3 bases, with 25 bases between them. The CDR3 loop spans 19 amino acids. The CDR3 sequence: CAWSALPSGVRNFGNTIYF. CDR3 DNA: TGTGCCTGGAGTGCCTTACCATCCGGGGTAAGGAACTTTGGAAACACCATATATTTT.

The CDR3 spells CAWKEGQGFGEQFF. The DNA for the CDR3 is TGTGCCTGGAAGGAGGGTCAGGGGTTCGGTGAGCAGTTCTTC. The chain couples TRBV30 to TRBJ2-1; possibly TRBD1 or TRBD2 for D (6 bases each). The CDR3 extends over 14 amino acids. V gave up 4 bases and J gave up 9 bases, with 19 bases separating them. Germline CDR1 and CDR2: GTSNPN and SVGIG (reference sequence).

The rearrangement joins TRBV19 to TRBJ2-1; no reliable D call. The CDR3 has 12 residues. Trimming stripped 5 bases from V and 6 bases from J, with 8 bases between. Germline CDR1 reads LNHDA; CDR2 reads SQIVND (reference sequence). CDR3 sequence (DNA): TGTGCCAGTAGTGCGTTGGGCAATGAGCAGTTCTTC. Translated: CASSALGNEQFF.

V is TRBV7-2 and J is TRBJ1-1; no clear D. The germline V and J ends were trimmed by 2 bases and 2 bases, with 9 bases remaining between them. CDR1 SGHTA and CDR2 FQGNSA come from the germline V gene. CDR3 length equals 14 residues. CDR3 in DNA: TGTGCCAGCAGCTTATCCCACATAAACACTGAAGCTTTCTTT. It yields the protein CASSLSHINTEAFF.

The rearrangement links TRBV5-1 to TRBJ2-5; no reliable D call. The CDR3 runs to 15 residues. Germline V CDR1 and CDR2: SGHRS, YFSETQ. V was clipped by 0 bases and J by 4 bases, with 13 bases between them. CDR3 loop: CASSLANLGRETQYF. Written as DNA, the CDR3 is TGCGCCAGCAGCTTGGCCAATTTAGGGCGAGAGACCCAGTACTTC.

The CDR3 protein is CASSIGSQGAMSRGYEQYF. CDR3 DNA sequence: TGTGCCAGCAGCATTGGATCACAGGGGGCAATGAGTCGTGGCTACGAGCAGTACTTC. The rearrangement joins TRBV21-1 to TRBJ2-7; the D call TRBD1 from the table was never checked on the DNA. TRBV21-1 has pseudogene status. CDR3 length equals 19 residues.

In nucleotides, the CDR3 is TGTGCTAGTGGACCAGGGGACCAAGAGACCCAGTACTTC. This sequence encodes CASGPGDQETQYF. V gene TRBV12-5 combines with J gene TRBJ2-5, with D tentatively TRBD1 (6 bases). This CDR3 spans 13 amino acids. The V end lost 6 bases, the J end lost 0 bases, and 8 bases lay between the germline ends. CDR1 LGHNT and CDR2 FRNRAP come from the germline V gene.

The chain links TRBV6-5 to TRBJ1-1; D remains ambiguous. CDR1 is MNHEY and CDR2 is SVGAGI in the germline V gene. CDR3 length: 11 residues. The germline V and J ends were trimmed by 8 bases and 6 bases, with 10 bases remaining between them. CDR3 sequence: CASGRGPEAFF. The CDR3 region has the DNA TGTGCCAGCGGTCGAGGACCTGAAGCTTTCTTT.

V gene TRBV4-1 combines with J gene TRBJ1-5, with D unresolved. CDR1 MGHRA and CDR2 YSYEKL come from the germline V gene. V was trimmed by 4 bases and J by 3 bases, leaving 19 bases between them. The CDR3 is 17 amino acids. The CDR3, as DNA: TGCGCCAGCAGCCTTCGATTCCCCCAGGTGGCCAATCAGCCCCAGCATTTT. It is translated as CASSLRFPQVANQPQHF.

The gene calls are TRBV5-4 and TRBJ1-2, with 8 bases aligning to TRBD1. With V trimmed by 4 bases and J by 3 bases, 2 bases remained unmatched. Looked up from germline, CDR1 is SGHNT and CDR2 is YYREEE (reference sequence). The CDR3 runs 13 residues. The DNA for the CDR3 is TGTGCCAGCAGCCCGACAGGGGACTATGGCTACACCTTC. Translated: CASSPTGDYGYTF. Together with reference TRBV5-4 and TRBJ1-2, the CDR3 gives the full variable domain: ETGVTQSPTHLIKTRGQQVTLRCSSQSGHNTVSWYQQALGQGPQFIFQYYREEENGRGNFPPRFSGLQFPNYSSELNVNALELDDSALYLCASSPTGDYGYTFGSGTRLTVV.

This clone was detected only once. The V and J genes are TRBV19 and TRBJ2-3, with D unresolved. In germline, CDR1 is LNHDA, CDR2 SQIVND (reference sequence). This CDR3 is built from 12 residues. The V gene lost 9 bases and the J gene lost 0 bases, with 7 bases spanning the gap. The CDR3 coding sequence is TGTGCCAGCCGAAAGAGCACAGATACGCAGTATTTT. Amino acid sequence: CASRKSTDTQYF.

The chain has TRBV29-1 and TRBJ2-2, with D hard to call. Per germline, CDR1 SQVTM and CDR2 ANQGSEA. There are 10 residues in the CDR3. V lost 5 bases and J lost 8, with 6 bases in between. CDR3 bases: TGCAGCGTTAGGGTGGGGGAGCTGTTTTTT. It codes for CSVRVGELFF.

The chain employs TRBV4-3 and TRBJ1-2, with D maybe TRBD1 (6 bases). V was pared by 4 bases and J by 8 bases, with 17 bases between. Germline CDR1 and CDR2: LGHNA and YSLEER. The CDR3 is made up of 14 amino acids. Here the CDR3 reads CASSPSDRRGGYTF. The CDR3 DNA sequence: TGCGCCAGCAGCCCCTCAGACAGGCGGGGAGGCTACACCTTC.

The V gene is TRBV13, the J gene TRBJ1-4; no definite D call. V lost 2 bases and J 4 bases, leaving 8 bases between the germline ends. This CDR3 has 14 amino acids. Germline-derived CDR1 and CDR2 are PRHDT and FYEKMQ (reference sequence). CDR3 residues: CASSLYGLNEKLFF. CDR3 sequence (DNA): TGTGCCAGCAGCTTATATGGCCTTAATGAAAAACTGTTTTTT.

For the CDR3, the DNA is TGTGCCAGCAGCTCCTATCGAAGGACCTCAGAGACCCAGTACTTC. It encodes CASSSYRRTSETQYF. The chain links TRBV11-2 to TRBJ2-5; D not certain. The V gene's germline CDR1 is SGHAT and CDR2 FQNNGV. V was clipped by 4 bases and J by 4 bases, with 16 bases between them. The CDR3 runs to 15 residues.

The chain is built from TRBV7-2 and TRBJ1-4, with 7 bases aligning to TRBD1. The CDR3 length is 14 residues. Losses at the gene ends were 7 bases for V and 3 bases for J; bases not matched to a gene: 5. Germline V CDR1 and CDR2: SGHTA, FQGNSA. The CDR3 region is CASNRQGANEKLFF. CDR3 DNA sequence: TGTGCCAGCAACCGACAGGGAGCTAATGAAAAACTGTTTTTT. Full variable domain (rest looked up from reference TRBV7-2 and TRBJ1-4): GAGVSQSPSNKVTEKGKDVELRCDPISGHTALYWYRQSLGQGLEFLIYFQGNSAPDKSGLPSDRFSAERTGGSVSTLTIQRTQQEDSAVYLCASNRQGANEKLFFGSGTQLSVL.

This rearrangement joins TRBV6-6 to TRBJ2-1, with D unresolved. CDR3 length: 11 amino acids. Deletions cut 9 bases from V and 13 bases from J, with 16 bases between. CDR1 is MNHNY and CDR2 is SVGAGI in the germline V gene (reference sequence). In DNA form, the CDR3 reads TGTGCCAGTTCCCCTCCGGGCTACCAGTTCTTC. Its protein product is CASSPPGYQFF.